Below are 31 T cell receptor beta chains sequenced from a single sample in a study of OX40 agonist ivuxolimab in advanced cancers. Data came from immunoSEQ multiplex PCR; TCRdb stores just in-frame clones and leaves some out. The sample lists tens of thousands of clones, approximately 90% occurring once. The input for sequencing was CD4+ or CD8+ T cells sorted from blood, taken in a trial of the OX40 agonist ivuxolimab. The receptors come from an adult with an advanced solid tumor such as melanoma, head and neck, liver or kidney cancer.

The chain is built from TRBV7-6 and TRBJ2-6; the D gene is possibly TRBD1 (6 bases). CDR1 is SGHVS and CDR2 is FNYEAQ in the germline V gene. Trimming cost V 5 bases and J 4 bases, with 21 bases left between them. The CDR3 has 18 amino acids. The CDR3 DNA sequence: TGTGCCAGCAGCGGGACCGGGACACTCTCGTCCGGGGCCAACGTCCTGACTTTC. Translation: CASSGTGTLSSGANVLTF.

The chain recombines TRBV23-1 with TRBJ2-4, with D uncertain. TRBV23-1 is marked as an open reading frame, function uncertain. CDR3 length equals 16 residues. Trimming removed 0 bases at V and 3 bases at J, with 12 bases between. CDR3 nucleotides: TGCGCCAGCAGTCAATCACAGATATCCGGCAAAAACATTCAGTACTTC. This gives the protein CASSQSQISGKNIQYF.

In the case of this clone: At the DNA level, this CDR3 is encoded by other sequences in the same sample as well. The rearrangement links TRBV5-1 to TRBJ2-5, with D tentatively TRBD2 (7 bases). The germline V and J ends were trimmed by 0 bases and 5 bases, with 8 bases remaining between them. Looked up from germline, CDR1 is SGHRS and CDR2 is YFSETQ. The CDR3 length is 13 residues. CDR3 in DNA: TGCGCCAGCAGCTTGGGGGGGGGCGAGACCCAGTACTTC. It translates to CASSLGGGETQYF. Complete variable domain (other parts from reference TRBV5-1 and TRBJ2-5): KAGVTQTPRYLIKTRGQQVTLSCSPISGHRSVSWYQQTPGQGLQFLFEYFSETQRNKGNFPGRFSGRQFSNSRSEMNVSTLELGDSALYLCASSLGGGETQYFGPGTRLLVL.

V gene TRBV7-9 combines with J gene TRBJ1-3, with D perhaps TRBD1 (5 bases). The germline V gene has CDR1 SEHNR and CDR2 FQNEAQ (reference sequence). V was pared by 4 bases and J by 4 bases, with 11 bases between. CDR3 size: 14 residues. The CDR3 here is CASSSGTQGNTIYF. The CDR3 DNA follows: TGTGCCAGCAGCTCCGGGACCCAGGGAAACACCATATATTTT.

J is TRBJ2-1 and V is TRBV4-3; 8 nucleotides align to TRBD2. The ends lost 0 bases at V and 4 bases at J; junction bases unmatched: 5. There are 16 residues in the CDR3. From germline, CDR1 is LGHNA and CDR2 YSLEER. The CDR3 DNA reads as TGCGCCAGCAGCCAAGATTCGGGAGGGTATTACAATGAGCAGTTCTTC. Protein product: CASSQDSGGYYNEQFF.

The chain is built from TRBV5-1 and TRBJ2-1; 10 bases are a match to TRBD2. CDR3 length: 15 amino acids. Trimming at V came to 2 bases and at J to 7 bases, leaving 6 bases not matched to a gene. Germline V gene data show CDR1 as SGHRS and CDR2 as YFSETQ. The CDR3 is CASSFSAGGWNEQFF. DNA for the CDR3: TGCGCCAGCAGCTTTTCAGCGGGAGGGTGGAATGAGCAGTTCTTC.

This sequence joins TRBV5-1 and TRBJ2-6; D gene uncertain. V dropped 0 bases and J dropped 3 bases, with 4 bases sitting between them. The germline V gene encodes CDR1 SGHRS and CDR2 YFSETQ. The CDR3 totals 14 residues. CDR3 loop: CASSLGDGANVLTF. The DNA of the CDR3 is TGCGCCAGCAGCTTGGGGGATGGGGCCAACGTCCTGACTTTC.

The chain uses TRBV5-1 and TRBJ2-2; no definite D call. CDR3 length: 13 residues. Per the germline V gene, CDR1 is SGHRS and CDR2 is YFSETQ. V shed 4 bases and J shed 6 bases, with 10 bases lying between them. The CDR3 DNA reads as TGCGCCAGCAGCGGCTGGGGATCCGGGGAGCTGTTTTTT. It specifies CASSGWGSGELFF. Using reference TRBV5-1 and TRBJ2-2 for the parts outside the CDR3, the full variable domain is KAGVTQTPRYLIKTRGQQVTLSCSPISGHRSVSWYQQTPGQGLQFLFEYFSETQRNKGNFPGRFSGRQFSNSRSEMNVSTLELGDSALYLCASSGWGSGELFFGEGSRLTVL.

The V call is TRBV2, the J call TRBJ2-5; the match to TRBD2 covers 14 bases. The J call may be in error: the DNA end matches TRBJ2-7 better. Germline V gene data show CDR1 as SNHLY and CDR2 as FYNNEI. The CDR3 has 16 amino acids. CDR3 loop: CASSDLGTSGSIEQYF. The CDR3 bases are TGTGCCAGCAGTGACCTTGGGACTAGCGGGAGCATCGAGCAGTACTTC.

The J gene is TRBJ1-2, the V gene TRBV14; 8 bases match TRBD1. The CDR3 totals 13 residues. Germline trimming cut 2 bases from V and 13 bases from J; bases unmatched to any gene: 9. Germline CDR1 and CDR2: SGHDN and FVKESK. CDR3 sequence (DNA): TGTGCCAGCAGCCAACTAGGACAGGGACCTCTCACCTTC. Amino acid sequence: CASSQLGQGPLTF.

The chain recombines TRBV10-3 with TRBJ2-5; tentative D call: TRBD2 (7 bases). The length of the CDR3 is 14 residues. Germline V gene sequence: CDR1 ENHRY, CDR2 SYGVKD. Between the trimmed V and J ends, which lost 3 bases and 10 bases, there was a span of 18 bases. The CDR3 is CAISERTVGEGQYF. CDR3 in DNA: TGTGCCATCAGTGAAAGGACAGTTGGGGAGGGCCAGTACTTC.

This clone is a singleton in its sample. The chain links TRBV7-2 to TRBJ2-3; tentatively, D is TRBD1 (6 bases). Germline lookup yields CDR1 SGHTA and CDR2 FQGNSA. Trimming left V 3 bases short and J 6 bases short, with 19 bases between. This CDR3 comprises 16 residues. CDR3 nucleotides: TGTGCCAGCAGCTTGGGGCCTCCCCACAGGGTGGATACGCAGTATTTT. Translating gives CASSLGPPHRVDTQYF.

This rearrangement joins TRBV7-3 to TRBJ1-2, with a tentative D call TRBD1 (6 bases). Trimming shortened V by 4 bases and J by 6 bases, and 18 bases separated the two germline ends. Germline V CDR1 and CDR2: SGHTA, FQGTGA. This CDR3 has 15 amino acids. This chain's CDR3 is CASSSKTGGADGYTF. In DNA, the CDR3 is TGTGCCAGCAGCTCTAAAACGGGGGGCGCGGATGGCTACACCTTC.

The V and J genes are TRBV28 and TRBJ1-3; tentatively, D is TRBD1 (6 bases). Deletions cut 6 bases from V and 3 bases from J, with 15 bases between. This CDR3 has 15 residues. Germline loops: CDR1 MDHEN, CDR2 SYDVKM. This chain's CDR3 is CASRLLGGNGNTIYF. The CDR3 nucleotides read TGTGCCAGCAGGTTGTTAGGGGGAAATGGAAACACCATATATTTT.

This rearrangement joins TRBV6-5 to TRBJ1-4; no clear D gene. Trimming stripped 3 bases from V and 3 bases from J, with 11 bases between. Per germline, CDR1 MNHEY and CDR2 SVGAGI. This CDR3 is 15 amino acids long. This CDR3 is CASSYSGVPNEKLFF. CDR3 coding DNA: TGTGCCAGCAGTTATTCTGGGGTTCCTAATGAAAAACTGTTTTTT.

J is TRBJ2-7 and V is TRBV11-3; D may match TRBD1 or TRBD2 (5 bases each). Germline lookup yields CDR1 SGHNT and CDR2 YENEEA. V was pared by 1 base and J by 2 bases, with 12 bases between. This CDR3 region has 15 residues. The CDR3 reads CASSLVKRDAYEQYF. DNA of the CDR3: TGTGCCAGCAGCTTAGTTAAACGGGACGCCTACGAGCAGTACTTC.

The CDR3 DNA sequence: TGTGCCAGTAAAGGGTTTTCGGGCAATCAGCCCCAGCATTTT. Translated: CASKGFSGNQPQHF. The chain carries TRBV19 and TRBJ1-5; D is unclear. V gave up 7 bases and J gave up 2 bases, with 12 bases separating them. The CDR3 loop spans 14 amino acids. Germline CDR1 and CDR2: LNHDA and SQIVND (reference sequence).

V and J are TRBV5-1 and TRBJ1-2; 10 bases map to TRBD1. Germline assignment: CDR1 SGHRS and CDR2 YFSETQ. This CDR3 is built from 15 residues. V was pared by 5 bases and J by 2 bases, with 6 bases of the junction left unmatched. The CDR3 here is CASSWGDRGNYGYTF. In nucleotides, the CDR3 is TGCGCCAGCAGTTGGGGGGACAGGGGAAACTATGGCTACACCTTC.

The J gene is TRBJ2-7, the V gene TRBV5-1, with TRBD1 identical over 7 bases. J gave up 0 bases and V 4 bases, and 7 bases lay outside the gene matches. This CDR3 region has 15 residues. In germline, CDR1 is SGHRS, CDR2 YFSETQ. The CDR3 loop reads CASSPLQGSSYEQYF. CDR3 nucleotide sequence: TGCGCCAGCAGCCCCTTACAGGGGAGCTCCTACGAGCAGTACTTC. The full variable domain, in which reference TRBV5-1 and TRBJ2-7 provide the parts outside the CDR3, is KAGVTQTPRYLIKTRGQQVTLSCSPISGHRSVSWYQQTPGQGLQFLFEYFSETQRNKGNFPGRFSGRQFSNSRSEMNVSTLELGDSALYLCASSPLQGSSYEQYFGPGTRLTVT.

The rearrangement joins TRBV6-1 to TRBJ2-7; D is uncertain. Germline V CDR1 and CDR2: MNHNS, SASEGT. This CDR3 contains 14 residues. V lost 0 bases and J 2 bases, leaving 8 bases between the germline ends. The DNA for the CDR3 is TGTGCCAGCAGTGAAGCGTACCCTACCTACGAGCAGTACTTC. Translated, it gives CASSEAYPTYEQYF.

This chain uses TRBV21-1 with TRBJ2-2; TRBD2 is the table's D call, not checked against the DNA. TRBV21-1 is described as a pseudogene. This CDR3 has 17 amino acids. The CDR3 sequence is CAATPGRALRNTGELFF. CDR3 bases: TGTGCCGCCACCCCCGGGCGGGCTTTACGGAACACCGGGGAGCTGTTTTTT.

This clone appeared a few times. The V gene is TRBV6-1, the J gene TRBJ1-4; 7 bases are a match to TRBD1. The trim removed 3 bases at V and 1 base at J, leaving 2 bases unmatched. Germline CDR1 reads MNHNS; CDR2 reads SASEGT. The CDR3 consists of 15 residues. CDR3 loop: CASSEWTGTNEKLFF. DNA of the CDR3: TGTGCCAGCAGTGAGTGGACAGGAACTAATGAAAAACTGTTTTTT.

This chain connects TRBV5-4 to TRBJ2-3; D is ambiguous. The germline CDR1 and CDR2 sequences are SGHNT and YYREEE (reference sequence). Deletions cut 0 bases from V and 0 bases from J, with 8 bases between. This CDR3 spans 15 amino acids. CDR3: CASSLGRPSTDTQYF. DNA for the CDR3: TGTGCCAGCAGCTTGGGACGGCCTAGCACAGATACGCAGTATTTT.

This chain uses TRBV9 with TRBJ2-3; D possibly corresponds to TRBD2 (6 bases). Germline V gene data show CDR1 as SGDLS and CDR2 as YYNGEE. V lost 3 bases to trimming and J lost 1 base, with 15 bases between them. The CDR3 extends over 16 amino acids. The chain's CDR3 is CASSEWGGDRTDTQYF. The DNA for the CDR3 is TGTGCCAGCAGCGAATGGGGCGGGGACCGCACAGATACGCAGTATTTT.

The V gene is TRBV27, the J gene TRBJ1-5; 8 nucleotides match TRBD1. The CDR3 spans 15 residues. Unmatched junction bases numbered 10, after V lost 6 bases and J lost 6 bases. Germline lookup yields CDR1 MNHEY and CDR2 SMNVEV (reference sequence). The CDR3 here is CASSPGQVRTQPQHF. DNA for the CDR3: TGTGCCAGCAGCCCGGGACAGGTTCGAACTCAGCCCCAGCATTTT.

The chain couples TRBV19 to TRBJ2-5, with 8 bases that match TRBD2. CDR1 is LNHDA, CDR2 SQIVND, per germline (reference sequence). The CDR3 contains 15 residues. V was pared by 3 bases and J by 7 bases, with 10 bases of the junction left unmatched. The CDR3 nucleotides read TGTGCCAGTAGTATCCCCAGCGGGGGCCCGGGGACCCAGTACTTC. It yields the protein CASSIPSGGPGTQYF.

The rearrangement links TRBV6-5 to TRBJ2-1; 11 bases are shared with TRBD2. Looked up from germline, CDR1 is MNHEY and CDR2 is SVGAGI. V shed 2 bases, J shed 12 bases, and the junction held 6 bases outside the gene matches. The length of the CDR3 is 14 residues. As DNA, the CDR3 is TGTGCCAGCAGTTACAGGCTAGCGGGGGGTAGGCAGTTCTTC. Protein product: CASSYRLAGGRQFF.

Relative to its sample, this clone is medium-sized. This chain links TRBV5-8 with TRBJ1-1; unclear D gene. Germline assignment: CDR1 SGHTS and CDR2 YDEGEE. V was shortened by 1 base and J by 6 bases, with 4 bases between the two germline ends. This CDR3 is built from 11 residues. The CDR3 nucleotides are TGTGCCAGCAGCTTGCGCGCTGAAGCTTTCTTT. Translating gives CASSLRAEAFF.

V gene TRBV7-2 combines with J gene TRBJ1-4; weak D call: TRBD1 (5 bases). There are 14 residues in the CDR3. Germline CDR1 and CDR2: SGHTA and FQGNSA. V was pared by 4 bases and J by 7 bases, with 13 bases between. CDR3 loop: CASSSQLTGEKLFF. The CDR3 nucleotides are TGTGCCAGCAGCTCCCAATTAACAGGTGAAAAACTGTTTTTT.

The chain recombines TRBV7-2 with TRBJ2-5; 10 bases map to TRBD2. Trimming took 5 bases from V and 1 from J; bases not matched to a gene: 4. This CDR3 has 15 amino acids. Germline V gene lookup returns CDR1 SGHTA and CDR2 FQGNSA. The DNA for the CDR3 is TGTGCCAGCAGCCGGACTAGCGGACGCCAAGAGACCCAGTACTTC. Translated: CASSRTSGRQETQYF.

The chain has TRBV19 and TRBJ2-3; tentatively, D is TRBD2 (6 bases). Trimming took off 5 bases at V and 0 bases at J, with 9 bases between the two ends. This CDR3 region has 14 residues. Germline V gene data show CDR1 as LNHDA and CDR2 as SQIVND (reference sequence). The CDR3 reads CASSFGTSTDTQYF. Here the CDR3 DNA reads TGTGCCAGTAGTTTCGGGACTAGCACAGATACGCAGTATTTT.